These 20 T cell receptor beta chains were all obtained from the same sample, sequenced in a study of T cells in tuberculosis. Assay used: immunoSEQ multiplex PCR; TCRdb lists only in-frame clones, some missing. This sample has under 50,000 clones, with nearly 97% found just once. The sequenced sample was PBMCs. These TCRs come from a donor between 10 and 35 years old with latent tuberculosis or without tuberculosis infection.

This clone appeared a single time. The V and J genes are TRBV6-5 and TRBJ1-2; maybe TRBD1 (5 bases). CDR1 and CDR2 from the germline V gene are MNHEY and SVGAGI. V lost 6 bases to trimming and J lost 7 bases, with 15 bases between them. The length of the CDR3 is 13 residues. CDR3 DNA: TGTGCCAGCAGGCGGACACAGCTCGGTGGCTACACCTTC. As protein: CASRRTQLGGYTF.

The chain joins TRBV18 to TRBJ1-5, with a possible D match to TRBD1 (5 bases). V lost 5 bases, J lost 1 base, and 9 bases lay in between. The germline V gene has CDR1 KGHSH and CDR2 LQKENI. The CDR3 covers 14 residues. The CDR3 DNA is TGTGCCAGCTCAGGGGCCGGGAGCAATCAGCCCCAGCATTTT. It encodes CASSGAGSNQPQHF.

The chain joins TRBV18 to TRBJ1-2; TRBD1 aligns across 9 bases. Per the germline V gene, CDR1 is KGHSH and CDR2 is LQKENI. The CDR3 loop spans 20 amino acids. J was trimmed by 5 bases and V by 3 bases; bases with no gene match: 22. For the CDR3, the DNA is TGTGCCAGCTCACCTTCACAGGACAGGGGAGGATCAATTTTCTCATATGGCTACACCTTC. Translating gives CASSPSQDRGGSIFSYGYTF.

DNA for the CDR3: TGTGCCTGGAGTGTACGGGGATTCTATGGCTACACCTTC. Amino acids: CAWSVRGFYGYTF. The chain uses TRBV30 and TRBJ1-2, with D unclear. CDR1 and CDR2 (germline): GTSNPN, SVGIG (reference sequence). Trimming cost V 0 bases and J 4 bases, with 9 bases left between them. There are 13 residues in the CDR3.

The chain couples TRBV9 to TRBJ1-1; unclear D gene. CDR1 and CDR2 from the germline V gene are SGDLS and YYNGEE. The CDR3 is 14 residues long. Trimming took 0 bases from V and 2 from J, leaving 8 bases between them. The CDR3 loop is CASSVESGNTEAFF. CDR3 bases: TGTGCCAGCAGCGTAGAGTCGGGTAACACTGAAGCTTTCTTT.

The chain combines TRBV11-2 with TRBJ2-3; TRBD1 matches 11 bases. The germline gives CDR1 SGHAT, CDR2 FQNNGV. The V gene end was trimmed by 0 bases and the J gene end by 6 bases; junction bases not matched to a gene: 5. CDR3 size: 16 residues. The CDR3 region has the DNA TGTGCCAGCAGCTTAGAAGTCAGGGACAGGGGGGATACGCAGTATTTT. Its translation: CASSLEVRDRGDTQYF.

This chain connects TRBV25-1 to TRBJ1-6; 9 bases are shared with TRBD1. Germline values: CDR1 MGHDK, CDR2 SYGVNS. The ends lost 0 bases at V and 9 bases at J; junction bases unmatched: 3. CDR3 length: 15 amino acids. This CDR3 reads CASSEYETGGSPLHF. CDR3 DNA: TGTGCCAGCAGTGAATATGAGACAGGGGGTTCACCCCTCCACTTT.

For the CDR3, the DNA is TGTGCCAGCAGCATACTGGGCGGAAACACCATATATTTT. Translating gives CASSILGGNTIYF. The rearrangement joins TRBV5-4 to TRBJ1-3; D is uncertain. CDR3 length equals 13 residues. Germline values: CDR1 SGHNT, CDR2 YYREEE (reference sequence). Trimming shortened V by 4 bases and J by 4 bases, and 9 bases separated the two germline ends.

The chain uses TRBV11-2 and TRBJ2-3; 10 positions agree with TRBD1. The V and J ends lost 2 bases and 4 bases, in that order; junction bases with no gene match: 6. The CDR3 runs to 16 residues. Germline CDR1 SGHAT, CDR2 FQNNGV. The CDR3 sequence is CASSLPGTGVADTQYF. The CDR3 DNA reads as TGTGCCAGCAGCTTACCTGGGACAGGGGTAGCAGATACGCAGTATTTT.

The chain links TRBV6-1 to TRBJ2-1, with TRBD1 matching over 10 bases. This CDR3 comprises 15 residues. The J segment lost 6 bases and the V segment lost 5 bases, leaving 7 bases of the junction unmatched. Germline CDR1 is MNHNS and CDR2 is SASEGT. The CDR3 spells CASSRQGATLNEQFF. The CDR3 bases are TGTGCCAGCAGTAGACAGGGGGCGACCCTCAATGAGCAGTTCTTC.

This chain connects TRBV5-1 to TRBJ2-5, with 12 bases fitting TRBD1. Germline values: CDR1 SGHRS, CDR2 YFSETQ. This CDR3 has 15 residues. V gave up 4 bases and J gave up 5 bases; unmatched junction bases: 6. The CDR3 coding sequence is TGCGCCAGCAGCCAGGGACAGGGGGCAGAGGAGACCCAGTACTTC. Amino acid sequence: CASSQGQGAEETQYF.

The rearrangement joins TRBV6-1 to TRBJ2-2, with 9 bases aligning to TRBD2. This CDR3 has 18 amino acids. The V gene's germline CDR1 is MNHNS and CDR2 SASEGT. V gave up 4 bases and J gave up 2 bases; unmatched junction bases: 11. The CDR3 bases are TGTGCCAGCAGTGTCACGGGTAGCGGGGGAGCTAACACCGGGGAGCTGTTTTTT. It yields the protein CASSVTGSGGANTGELFF.

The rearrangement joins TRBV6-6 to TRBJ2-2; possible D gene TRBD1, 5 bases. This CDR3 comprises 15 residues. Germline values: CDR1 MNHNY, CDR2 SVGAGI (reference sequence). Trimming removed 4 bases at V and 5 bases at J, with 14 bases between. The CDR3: CASSFRAVKTGELFF. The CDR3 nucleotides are TGTGCCAGCAGTTTCAGGGCAGTGAAGACCGGGGAGCTGTTTTTT.

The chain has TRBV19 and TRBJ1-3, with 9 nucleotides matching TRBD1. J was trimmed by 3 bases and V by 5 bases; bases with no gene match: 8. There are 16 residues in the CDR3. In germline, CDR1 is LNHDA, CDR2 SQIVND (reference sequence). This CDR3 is CASSARDRALGNTIYF. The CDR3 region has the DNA TGTGCCAGTAGTGCACGGGACAGGGCGCTTGGAAACACCATATATTTT.

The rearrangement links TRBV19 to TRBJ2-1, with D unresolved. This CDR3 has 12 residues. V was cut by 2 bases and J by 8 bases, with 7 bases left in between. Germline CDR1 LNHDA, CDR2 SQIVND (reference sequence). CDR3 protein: CASSIRGDEQFF. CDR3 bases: TGTGCCAGTAGTATAAGAGGTGATGAGCAGTTCTTC.

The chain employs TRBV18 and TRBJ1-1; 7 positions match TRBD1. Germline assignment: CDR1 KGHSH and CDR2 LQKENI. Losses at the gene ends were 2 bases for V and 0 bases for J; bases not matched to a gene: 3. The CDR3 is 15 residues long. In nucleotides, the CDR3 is TGTGCCAGCTCACCATCGACAGGGATGAACACTGAAGCTTTCTTT. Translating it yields CASSPSTGMNTEAFF.

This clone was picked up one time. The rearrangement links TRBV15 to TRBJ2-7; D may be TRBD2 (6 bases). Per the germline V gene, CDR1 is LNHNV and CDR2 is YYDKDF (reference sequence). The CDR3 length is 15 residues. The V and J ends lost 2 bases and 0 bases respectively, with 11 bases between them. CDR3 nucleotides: TGTGCCACCAGCAGACCGGGGGACCTCTCCTACGAGCAGTACTTC. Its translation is CATSRPGDLSYEQYF.

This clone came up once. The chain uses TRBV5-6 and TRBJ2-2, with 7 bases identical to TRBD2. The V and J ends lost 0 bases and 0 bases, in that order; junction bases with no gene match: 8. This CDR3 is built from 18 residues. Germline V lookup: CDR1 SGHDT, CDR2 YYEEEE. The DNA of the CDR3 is TGTGCCAGCAGCTTGGGGGAGGGACGGAGAACGAACACCGGGGAGCTGTTTTTT. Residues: CASSLGEGRRTNTGELFF.

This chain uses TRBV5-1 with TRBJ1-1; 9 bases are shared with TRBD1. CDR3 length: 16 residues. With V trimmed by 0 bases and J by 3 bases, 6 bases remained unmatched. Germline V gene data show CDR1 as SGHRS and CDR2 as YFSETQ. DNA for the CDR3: TGCGCCAGCAGCTTGGTTGGGACAGGGTGGGACACTGAAGCTTTCTTT. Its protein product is CASSLVGTGWDTEAFF.

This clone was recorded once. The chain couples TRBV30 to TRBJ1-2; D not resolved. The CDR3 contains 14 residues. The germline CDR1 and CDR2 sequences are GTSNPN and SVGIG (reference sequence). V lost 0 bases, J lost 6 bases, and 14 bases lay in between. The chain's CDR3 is CAWSVYEGTNGYTF. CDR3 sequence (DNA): TGTGCCTGGAGTGTCTATGAGGGTACGAATGGCTACACCTTC.